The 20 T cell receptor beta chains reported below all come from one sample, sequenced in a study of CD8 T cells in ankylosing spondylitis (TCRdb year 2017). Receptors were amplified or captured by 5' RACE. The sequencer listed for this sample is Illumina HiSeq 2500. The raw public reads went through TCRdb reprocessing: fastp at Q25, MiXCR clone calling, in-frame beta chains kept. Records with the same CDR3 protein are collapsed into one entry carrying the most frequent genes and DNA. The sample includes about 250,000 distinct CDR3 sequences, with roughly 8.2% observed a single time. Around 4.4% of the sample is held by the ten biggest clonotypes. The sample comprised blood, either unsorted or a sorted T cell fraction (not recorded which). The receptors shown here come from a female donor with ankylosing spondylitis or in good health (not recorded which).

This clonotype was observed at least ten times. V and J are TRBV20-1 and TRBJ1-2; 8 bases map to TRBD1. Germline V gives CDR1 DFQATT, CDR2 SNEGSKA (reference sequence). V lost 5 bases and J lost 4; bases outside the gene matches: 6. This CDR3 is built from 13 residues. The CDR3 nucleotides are TGCAGTGCTCCCACAGGGGGGGCCTATGGCTACACCTTC. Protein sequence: CSAPTGGAYGYTF.

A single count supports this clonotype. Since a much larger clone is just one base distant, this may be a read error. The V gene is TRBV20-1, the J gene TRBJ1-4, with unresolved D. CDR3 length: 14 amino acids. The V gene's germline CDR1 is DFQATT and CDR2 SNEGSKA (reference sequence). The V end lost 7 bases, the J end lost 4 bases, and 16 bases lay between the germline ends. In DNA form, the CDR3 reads TGCAGTGTCGGACCCACGAGTAATAATGAAAAACTGTTTTTT. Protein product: CSVGPTSNNEKLFF.

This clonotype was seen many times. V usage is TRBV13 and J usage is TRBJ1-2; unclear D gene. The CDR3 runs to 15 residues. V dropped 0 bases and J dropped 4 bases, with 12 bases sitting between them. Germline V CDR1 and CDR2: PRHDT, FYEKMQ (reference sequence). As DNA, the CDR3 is TGTGCCAGCAGCTTAGGGCAGGCCGGGAGCTATGGCTACACCTTC. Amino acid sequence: CASSLGQAGSYGYTF.

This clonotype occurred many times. The CDR3 DNA reads as TGCAGTGCTAGGTTAGGGACTAGAGGTGAGCAGTTCTTC. Encoded protein: CSARLGTRGEQFF. The V gene is TRBV20-1, the J gene TRBJ2-1; 8 nucleotides agree with TRBD2. Germline lookup yields CDR1 DFQATT and CDR2 SNEGSKA (reference sequence). The CDR3 extends over 13 amino acids. With 3 bases clipped from V and 9 bases from J, the junction kept 7 bases outside the gene matches.

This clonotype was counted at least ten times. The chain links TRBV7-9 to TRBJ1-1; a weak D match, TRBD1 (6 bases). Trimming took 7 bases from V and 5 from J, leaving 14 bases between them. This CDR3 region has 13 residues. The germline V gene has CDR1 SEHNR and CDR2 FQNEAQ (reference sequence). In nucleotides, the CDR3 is TGTGCCAGCACCCCAGGGGTAGGGACTGAAGCTTTCTTT. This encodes CASTPGVGTEAFF.

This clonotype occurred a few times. CDR3 coding DNA: TGTTCTGTCTTGGGGAGGGCCAGCTCCTACGAGCAGTACTTC. Residues: CSVLGRASSYEQYF. The rearrangement links TRBV15 to TRBJ2-7, with 7 nucleotides matching TRBD2. Germline-derived CDR1 and CDR2 are LNHNV and YYDKDF (reference sequence). This CDR3 is built from 14 residues. The complete variable domain, with remaining parts taken from reference TRBV15 and TRBJ2-7, reads DAMVIQNPRYQVTQFGKPVTLSCSQTLNHNVMYWYQQKSSQAPKLLFHYYDKDFNNEADTPDNFQSRRPNTSFCFLDIRSPGLGDTAMYLCSVLGRASSYEQYFGPGTRLTVT.

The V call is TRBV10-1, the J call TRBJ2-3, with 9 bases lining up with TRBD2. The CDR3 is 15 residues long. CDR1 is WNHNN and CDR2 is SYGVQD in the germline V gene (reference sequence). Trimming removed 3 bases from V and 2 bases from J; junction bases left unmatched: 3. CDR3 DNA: TGCGCCAGCAGTGAAAGCGGGGGGTACACAGATACGCAGTATTTT. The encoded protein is CASSESGGYTDTQYF.

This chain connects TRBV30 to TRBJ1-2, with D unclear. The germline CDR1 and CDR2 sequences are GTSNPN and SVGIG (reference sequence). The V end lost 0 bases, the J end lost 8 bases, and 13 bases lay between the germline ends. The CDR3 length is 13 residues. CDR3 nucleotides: TGTGCCTGGAGTGTCGCTGCAGCGGAGGGCTACACCTTC. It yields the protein CAWSVAAAEGYTF.

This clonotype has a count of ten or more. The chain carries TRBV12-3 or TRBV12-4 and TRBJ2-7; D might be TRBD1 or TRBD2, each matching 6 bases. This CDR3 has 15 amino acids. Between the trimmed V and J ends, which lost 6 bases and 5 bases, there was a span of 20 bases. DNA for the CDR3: TGTGCCAGCAGCCCTGCTGGGGGGACATTTAACGAGCAGTACTTC. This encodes CASSPAGGTFNEQYF.

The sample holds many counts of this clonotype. CDR3 sequence reads: CASISGVDTQYF. DNA for the CDR3: TGTGCCAGCATATCAGGGGTAGATACGCAGTATTTT. The chain couples TRBV28 to TRBJ2-3; D perhaps matches TRBD1 (6 bases). V lost 7 bases and J 5 bases, leaving 10 bases between the germline ends. The CDR3 extends over 12 amino acids. Germline loops: CDR1 MDHEN, CDR2 SYDVKM.

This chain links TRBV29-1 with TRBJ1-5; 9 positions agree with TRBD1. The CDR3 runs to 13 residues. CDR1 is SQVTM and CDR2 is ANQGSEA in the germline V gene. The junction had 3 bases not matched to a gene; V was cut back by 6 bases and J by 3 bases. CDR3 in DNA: TGCAGCGTCCGGACAGGGGACAATCAGCCCCAGCATTTT. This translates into CSVRTGDNQPQHF.

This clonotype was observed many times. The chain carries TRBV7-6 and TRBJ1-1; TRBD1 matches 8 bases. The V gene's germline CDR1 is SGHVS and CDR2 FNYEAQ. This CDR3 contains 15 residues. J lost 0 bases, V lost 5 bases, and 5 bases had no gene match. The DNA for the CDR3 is TGTGCCAGCAGCCCTGTGACAGGGGTGAACACTGAAGCTTTCTTT. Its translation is CASSPVTGVNTEAFF.

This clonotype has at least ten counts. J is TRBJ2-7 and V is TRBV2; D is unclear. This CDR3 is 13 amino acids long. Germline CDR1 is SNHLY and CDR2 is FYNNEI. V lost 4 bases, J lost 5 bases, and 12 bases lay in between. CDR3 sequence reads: CASSVGLRDEQYF. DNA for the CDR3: TGTGCCAGCAGTGTCGGTCTAAGGGACGAGCAGTACTTC.

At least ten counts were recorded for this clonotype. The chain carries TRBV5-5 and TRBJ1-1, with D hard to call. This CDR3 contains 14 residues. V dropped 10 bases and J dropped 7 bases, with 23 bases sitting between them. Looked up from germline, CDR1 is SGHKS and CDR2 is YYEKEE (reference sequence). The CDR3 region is CASSLRRDIGEAFF. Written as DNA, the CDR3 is TGTGCCTCCAGCTTGAGGAGGGATATAGGTGAAGCTTTCTTT.

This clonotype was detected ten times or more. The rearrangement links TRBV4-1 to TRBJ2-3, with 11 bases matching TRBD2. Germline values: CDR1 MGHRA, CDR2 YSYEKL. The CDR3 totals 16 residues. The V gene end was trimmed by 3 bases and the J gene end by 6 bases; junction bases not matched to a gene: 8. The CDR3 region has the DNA TGCGCCAGCAGCCAGGAAGGGACTAGCGGATACGATACGCAGTATTTT. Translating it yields CASSQEGTSGYDTQYF.

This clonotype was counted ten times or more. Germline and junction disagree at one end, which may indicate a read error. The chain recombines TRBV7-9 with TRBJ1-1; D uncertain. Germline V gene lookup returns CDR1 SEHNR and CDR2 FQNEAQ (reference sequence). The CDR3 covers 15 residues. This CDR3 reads CASSPRRVSNSEAFF. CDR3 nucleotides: TGTGCCAGCAGCCCTCGGAGAGTCTCGAACAGTGAAGCTTTCTTT.

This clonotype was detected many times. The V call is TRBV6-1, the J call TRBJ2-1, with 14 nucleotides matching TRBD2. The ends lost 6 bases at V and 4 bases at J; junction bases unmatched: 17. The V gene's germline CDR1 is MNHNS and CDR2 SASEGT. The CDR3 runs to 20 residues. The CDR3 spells CASRETTSGRAHKSYNEQFF. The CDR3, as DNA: TGTGCCAGCAGAGAAACGACTAGCGGGAGGGCCCACAAATCATACAATGAGCAGTTCTTC.

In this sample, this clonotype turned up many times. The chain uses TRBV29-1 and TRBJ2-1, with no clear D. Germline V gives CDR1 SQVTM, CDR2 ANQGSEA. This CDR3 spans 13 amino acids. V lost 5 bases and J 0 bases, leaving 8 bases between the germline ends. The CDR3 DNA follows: TGCAGCGTTAGGCCAAGCTCCTACAATGAGCAGTTCTTC. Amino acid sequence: CSVRPSSYNEQFF.

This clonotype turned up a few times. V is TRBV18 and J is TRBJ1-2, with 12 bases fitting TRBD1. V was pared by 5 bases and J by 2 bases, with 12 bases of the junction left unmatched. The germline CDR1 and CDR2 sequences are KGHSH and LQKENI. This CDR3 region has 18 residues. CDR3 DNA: TGTGCCAGCTCATCGAATTCCGGGACAGGGGGCATAAACTATGGCTACACCTTC. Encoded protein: CASSSNSGTGGINYGYTF. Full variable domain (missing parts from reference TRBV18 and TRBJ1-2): NAGVMQNPRHLVRRRGQEARLRCSPMKGHSHVYWYRQLPEEGLKFMVYLQKENIIDESGMPKERFSAEFPKEGPSILRIQQVVRGDSAAYFCASSSNSGTGGINYGYTFGSGTRLTVV.

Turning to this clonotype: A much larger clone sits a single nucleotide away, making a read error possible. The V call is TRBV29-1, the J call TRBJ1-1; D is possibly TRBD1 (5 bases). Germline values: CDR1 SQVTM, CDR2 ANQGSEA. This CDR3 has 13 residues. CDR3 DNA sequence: TGCGGCGTTGATAGGTTAGGGGTAACTGAAGCTTTCTTT. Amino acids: CGVDRLGVTEAFF. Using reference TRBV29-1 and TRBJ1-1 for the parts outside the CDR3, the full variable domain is SAVISQKPSRDICQRGTSLTIQCQVDSQVTMMFWYRQQPGQSLTLIATANQGSEATYESGFVIDKFPISRPNLTFSTLTVSNMSPEDSSIYLCGVDRLGVTEAFFGQGTRLTVV.